What follows are 8 T cell receptor beta chains derived from one specimen sequenced in a study of blood T cell repertoires in COVID-19. Sequencing was performed with immunoSEQ multiplex PCR; in TCRdb, only in-frame clones are kept and a portion is missing. The sample has 210,000 or so clones, 70% to 90% seen once. Sequencing used PBMCs or T cells enriched from blood (not recorded which). The receptors derive from a woman in her 50s in a cohort exposed to, infected with or recovered from COVID-19 (not recorded which).

The chain uses TRBV30 and TRBJ2-3; 9 bases fit TRBD1. This CDR3 contains 15 residues. Germline trimming cut 7 bases from V and 5 bases from J; bases unmatched to any gene: 13. The germline gives CDR1 GTSNPN, CDR2 SVGIG (reference sequence). CDR3 DNA sequence: TGTGCCTCGGACAGGGGACCTACCAGGGGAGATACGCAGTATTTT. Protein: CASDRGPTRGDTQYF.

The rearrangement uses TRBV12-3 or TRBV12-4 and TRBJ1-6; D unclear. V was shortened by 7 bases and J by 8 bases, with 12 bases between the two germline ends. The CDR3 runs to 13 residues. CDR3 bases: TGTGCCAGCAAGAGGTCCGGAGATTCACCCCTCCACTTT. Its protein is CASKRSGDSPLHF.

The CDR3 sequence: CAILLPGQGRASGNTIYF. The CDR3 DNA reads as TGTGCCATATTACTTCCGGGACAGGGAAGGGCGTCTGGAAACACCATATATTTT. The chain employs TRBV28 and TRBJ1-3; 9 positions match TRBD1. Germline V gene sequence: CDR1 MDHEN, CDR2 SYDVKM. The V segment lost 10 bases and the J segment 1 base; nucleotides outside the gene matches: 17. CDR3 length: 18 residues.

The DNA for the CDR3 is TGTGCCAGCAGCGTAGAACCTAGCGGGGGGTTAGATACGCAGTATTTT. It encodes CASSVEPSGGLDTQYF. The V call is TRBV9, the J call TRBJ2-3, with TRBD2 identical over 11 bases. Germline V gene lookup returns CDR1 SGDLS and CDR2 YYNGEE. The CDR3 consists of 16 residues. Trimming at V came to 0 bases and at J to 5 bases, leaving 5 bases not matched to a gene.

V is TRBV4-2 and J is TRBJ2-2; D is perhaps TRBD2 (6 bases). The CDR3 spans 18 residues. Germline V lookup: CDR1 LGHNA, CDR2 YNFKEQ. V lost 0 bases and J 3 bases, leaving 17 bases between the germline ends. CDR3 bases: TGTGCCAGCAGCCAAGAGACTAGACCCACCCCATACACCGGGGAGCTGTTTTTT. This translates into CASSQETRPTPYTGELFF.

The chain couples TRBV15 to TRBJ2-2, with D unresolved. The germline V and J ends were trimmed by 0 bases and 1 base, with 18 bases remaining between them. The CDR3 consists of 19 residues. Germline V lookup: CDR1 LNHNV, CDR2 YYDKDF (reference sequence). CDR3 protein: CATSRDLDSGLRNTGELFF. The CDR3 DNA follows: TGTGCCACCAGCAGAGATCTGGATTCAGGCCTCAGGAACACCGGGGAGCTGTTTTTT.

As for this clone: The junction and the germline gene differ at one end; a read error may be behind it. The chain couples TRBV28 to TRBJ2-7, with D tentatively TRBD1 (6 bases). This CDR3 region has 15 residues. The V gene's germline CDR1 is MDHEN and CDR2 SYDVKM. The CDR3 sequence is CASSLWDKKSYEQYF. CDR3 nucleotide sequence: TGTGCCAGCAGTCTATGGGACAAAAAATCCTACGAGCAGTACTTC.

This clone was counted between two and nine times. The rearrangement links TRBV19 to TRBJ1-1, with D possibly being TRBD1 (5 bases). The CDR3 spans 13 residues. With 5 bases removed from V and 7 bases from J, the gap between germline ends came to 14 bases. Germline assignment: CDR1 LNHDA and CDR2 SQIVND (reference sequence). The DNA of the CDR3 is TGTGCCAGTAGTCTACAGGTACGAAATGAAGCTTTCTTT. This gives the protein CASSLQVRNEAFF.